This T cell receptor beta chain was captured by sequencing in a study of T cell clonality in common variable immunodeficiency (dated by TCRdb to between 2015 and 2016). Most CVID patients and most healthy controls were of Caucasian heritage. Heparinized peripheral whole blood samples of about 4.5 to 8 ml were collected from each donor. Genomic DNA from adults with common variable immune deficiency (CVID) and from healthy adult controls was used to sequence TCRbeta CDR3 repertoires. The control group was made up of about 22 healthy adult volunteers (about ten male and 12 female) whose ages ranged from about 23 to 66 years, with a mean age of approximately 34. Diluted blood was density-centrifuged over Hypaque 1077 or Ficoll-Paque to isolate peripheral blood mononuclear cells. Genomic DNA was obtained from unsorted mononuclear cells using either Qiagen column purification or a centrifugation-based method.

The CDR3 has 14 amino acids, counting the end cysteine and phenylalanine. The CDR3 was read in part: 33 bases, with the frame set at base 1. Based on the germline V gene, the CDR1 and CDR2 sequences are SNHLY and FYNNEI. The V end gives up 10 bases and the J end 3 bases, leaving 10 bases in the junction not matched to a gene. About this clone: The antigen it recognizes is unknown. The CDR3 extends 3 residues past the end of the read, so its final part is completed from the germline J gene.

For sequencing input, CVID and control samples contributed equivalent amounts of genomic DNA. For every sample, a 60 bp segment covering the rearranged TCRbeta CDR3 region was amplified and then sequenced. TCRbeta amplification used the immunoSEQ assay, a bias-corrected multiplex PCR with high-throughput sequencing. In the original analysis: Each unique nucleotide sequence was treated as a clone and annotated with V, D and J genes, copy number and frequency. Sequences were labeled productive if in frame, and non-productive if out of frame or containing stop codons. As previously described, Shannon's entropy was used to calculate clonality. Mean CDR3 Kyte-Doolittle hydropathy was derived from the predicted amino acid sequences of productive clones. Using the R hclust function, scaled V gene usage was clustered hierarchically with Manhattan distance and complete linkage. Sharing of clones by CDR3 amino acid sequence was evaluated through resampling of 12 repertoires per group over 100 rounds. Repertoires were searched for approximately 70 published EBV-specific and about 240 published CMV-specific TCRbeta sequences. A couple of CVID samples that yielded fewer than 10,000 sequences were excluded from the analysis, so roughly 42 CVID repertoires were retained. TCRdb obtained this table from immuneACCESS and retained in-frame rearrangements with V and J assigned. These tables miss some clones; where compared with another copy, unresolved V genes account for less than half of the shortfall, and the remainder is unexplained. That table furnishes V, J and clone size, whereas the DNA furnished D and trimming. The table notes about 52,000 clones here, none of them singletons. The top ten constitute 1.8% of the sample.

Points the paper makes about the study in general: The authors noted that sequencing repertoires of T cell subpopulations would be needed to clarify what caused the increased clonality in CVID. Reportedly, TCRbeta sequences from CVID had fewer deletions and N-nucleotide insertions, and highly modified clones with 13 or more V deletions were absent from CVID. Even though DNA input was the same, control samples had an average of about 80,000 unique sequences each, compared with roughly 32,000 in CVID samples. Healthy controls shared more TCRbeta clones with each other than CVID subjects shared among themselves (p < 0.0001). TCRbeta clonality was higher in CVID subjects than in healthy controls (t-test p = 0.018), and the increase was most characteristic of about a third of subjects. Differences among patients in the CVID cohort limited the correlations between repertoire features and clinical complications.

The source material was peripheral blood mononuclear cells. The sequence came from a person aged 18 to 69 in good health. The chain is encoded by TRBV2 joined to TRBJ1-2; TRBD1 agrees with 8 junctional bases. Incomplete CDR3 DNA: TGTGCCACCCCTGAAGCAGGGGGCTACTATGGC. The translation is CATPEAGGYYG. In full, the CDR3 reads CATPEAGGYYGYTF.